What follows are 13 T cell receptor beta chains derived from one specimen sequenced in a study of shared T cell receptors in the human thymus. Clones were read by immunoSEQ multiplex PCR, and TCRdb kept only the in-frame ones, dropping some. Here the sample spans roughly 660,000 clones, around nine tenths being singletons. Separately, the same data were catalogued under a study of human thymus T cells.

What was sequenced was thymocytes. Source of these receptors: a boy under two years old with a congenital heart defect.

This chain connects TRBV29-1 to TRBJ1-1, with 9 nucleotides matching TRBD1. Per germline, CDR1 SQVTM and CDR2 ANQGSEA. V lost 6 bases and J lost 2; bases outside the gene matches: 4. There are 13 residues in the CDR3. CDR3 region: CSVGTGLNTEAFF. DNA for the CDR3: TGCAGCGTCGGGACAGGGCTAAACACTGAAGCTTTCTTT.

As regards this clone: The same CDR3 also results from other DNA sequences found in this sample. The chain joins TRBV6-1 to TRBJ2-1; TRBD2 matches 8 bases. V shed 4 bases and J 0 bases; nucleotides not matched to a gene: 11. The germline V gene encodes CDR1 MNHNS and CDR2 SASEGT. This CDR3 contains 18 residues. The CDR3: CASSAEAGGGSSYNEQFF. CDR3 sequence (DNA): TGTGCCAGCAGTGCCGAGGCGGGAGGCGGAAGCTCCTACAATGAGCAGTTCTTC.

This chain links TRBV10-3 with TRBJ2-7; D not certain. Germline lookup yields CDR1 ENHRY and CDR2 SYGVKD. Trimming took 4 bases from V and 2 from J, leaving 12 bases between them. The CDR3 runs 14 residues. CDR3 nucleotides: TGTGCCATCAGTGGCGCGGAGCCCCCCTACGAGCAGTACTTC. This sequence encodes CAISGAEPPYEQYF.

The rearrangement joins TRBV6-6 to TRBJ1-4, with D possibly being TRBD1 (6 bases). This CDR3 comprises 16 residues. CDR1 MNHNY and CDR2 SVGAGI come from the germline V gene (reference sequence). With 2 bases removed from V and 0 bases from J, the gap between germline ends came to 10 bases. CDR3 in amino acids: CASSYGQRATNEKLFF. As DNA, the CDR3 is TGTGCCAGCAGTTACGGACAGAGAGCAACTAATGAAAAACTGTTTTTT.

The genes are TRBV15 and TRBJ2-3; 12 positions match TRBD2. J gave up 5 bases and V 4 bases, and 7 bases lay outside the gene matches. The germline V gene has CDR1 LNHNV and CDR2 YYDKDF (reference sequence). The CDR3 extends over 16 amino acids. CDR3 region: CATSKETSGSVDTQYF. The DNA for the CDR3 is TGTGCCACCAGCAAGGAGACTAGCGGGAGTGTAGATACGCAGTATTTT.

The V call is TRBV7-9, the J call TRBJ2-3; D gene uncertain. V was cut by 1 base and J by 0 bases, with 8 bases left in between. Germline V gene data show CDR1 as SEHNR and CDR2 as FQNEAQ (reference sequence). The CDR3 extends over 15 amino acids. The CDR3 bases are TGTGCCAGCAGCTTAGGAGCGTCCAGCACAGATACGCAGTATTTT. It codes for CASSLGASSTDTQYF.

This chain connects TRBV13 to TRBJ1-3; unclear D gene. CDR1 PRHDT and CDR2 FYEKMQ come from the germline V gene (reference sequence). CDR3 length: 15 residues. Trimming took off 4 bases at V and 2 bases at J, with 12 bases between the two ends. The CDR3 reads CASSSGLYPGNTIYF. The CDR3 nucleotides are TGTGCCAGCAGCTCCGGACTGTACCCTGGAAACACCATATATTTT.

CDR3 DNA sequence: TGTGCCATCAGTGACGGACAGGGGGGATCCTACGAGCAGTACTTC. Amino acid sequence: CAISDGQGGSYEQYF. J is TRBJ2-7 and V is TRBV10-3; the match to TRBD1 covers 10 bases. Germline values: CDR1 ENHRY, CDR2 SYGVKD. The CDR3 has 15 amino acids. The junction had 3 bases not matched to a gene; V was cut back by 3 bases and J by 1 base.

The chain carries TRBV6-5 and TRBJ1-1, with D perhaps matching TRBD1 (5 bases). In germline, CDR1 is MNHEY, CDR2 SVGAGI. The V end was cut by 6 bases, the J end by 0 bases, with 11 bases between. The CDR3 sequence is 14 residues long. The CDR3 nucleotides are TGTGCCAGCAGCCCTGCACAGGTGAACACTGAAGCTTTCTTT. It yields the protein CASSPAQVNTEAFF.

The rearrangement links TRBV7-8 to TRBJ2-1; D is possibly TRBD2 (7 bases). CDR1 and CDR2 from the germline V gene are SGHVS and FQNEAQ. This CDR3 region has 22 residues. Trimming removed 0 bases at V and 3 bases at J, with 30 bases between. As DNA, the CDR3 is TGTGCCAGCAGCTTAGCGACTCGGCGGGGGCAAAAAAAGGGTACCATCTACAATGAGCAGTTCTTC. Its protein product is CASSLATRRGQKKGTIYNEQFF.

The chain joins TRBV7-6 to TRBJ2-5, with D perhaps matching TRBD2 (5 bases). This CDR3 comprises 13 residues. Trimming pared 4 bases from V and 13 bases from J, leaving 19 bases between. From germline, CDR1 is SGHVS and CDR2 FNYEAQ. The DNA of the CDR3 is TGTGCCAGCAGCTCATTCATCGGTCCTAGCTGGTACTTC. Protein: CASSSFIGPSWYF.

The chain uses TRBV5-4 and TRBJ2-1, with 9 bases identical to TRBD2. Germline CDR1 is SGHNT and CDR2 is YYREEE (reference sequence). The length of the CDR3 is 17 residues. V trimming: 4 bases; J trimming: 4 bases; junction bases outside the gene matches: 12. Here the CDR3 reads CASSPVEGAGGYNEQFF. In DNA, the CDR3 is TGTGCCAGCAGCCCCGTTGAGGGAGCGGGAGGTTACAATGAGCAGTTCTTC.

CDR3 sequence reads: CASSPASGGEQFF. The CDR3 region has the DNA TGTGCCAGCTCACCGGCTAGCGGGGGTGAGCAGTTCTTC. The J gene is TRBJ2-1, the V gene TRBV18; the match to TRBD2 covers 10 bases. V lost 3 bases to trimming and J lost 9 bases; unmatched junction nucleotides: 2. This CDR3 contains 13 residues. Germline values: CDR1 KGHSH, CDR2 LQKENI.